This T cell receptor beta chain was recorded in a study of blood T cell repertoires in COVID-19 (dated by TCRdb to 2019 to 2021). At the level of the whole study: Collaborator samples came from the United States, Italy and Spain and covered acute and convalescent phases of COVID-19. Where available, HLA class I and class II types were taken from metadata supplied by the sample provider and were not determined by assay-based typing. The repertoires were released in a freely available public database intended as a resource for research on the immune response to SARS-CoV-2. Subjects who had been exposed to COVID-19, were actively infected with it, or had recovered from it provided the deeply sampled blood TCRbeta repertoires that made up the dataset. Nearly every sample came with metadata listing a de-identified subject ID, COVID-19 status, age in years and sex. The samples were drawn from two sources: the first 160 participants of the ongoing ImmuneRACE study, and about 1,300 subjects contributed by 6 global collaborators. The material from the prospective study consisted of cDNA or gDNA derived from T cells, B-cell-depleted T cells, or PBMCs. Study-wide findings and limitations: Clinical and demographic metadata were provided uncurated, with the amount varying by source and participant.

Spanning cysteine to phenylalanine, the CDR3 consists of 15 amino acids. Left in the record is the CDR3 DNA by itself, 45 bases read in frame from the first base. Clipping removes 4 bases from V and 1 base from J, with 3 as the unmatched junction base count. CDR1 is given as LGHNA and CDR2 as YSLEER, both from the germline V gene. TCRbeta CDR3 regions were amplified from genomic DNA using the immunoSEQ Assay, a bias-controlled multiplex PCR. Per the original workflow: Nucleated cell counts per sample were estimated from amplification of reference gene primers within the assay. To quantify the absolute abundance of each unique TCRbeta CDR3 rearrangement, sequence reads were collapsed and filtered. For each sample, productive Simpson clonality was calculated as the square root of Simpson's diversity index across productive rearrangements. Imported from immuneACCESS, the table was reduced by TCRdb to in-frame sequences with V and J called. These copies leave out some clones; in studies compared against another copy, an unresolved V gene accounts for under half, and the cause of the remainder is not known. V, J and clone size are taken as reported in that table, and D and trimming were inferred from the DNA itself. In this sample the table shows over 50,000 clones, 85% of which occur a single time. The ten biggest clones cover about 9.4% of the sample.

As for this clone: Its antigen remains undetermined. The record has no base qualities; no much larger clone is one base away.

Each collaborating institution followed its own protocols to collect whole blood in K2EDTA tubes. Collaborator samples were shipped for TCRbeta analysis as frozen whole blood, isolated PBMCs, or DNA extracted from either sample type. Sequencing input: peripheral blood. The TCR was taken from a human donor in a cohort sampled during active COVID-19. This chain is built from TRBV4-3 and TRBJ1-1; TRBD1 fits 10 bases in the junction. The CDR3 region reads CASSRDRGSNTEAFF. In nucleotides, the sequence is TGCGCCAGCAGCCGGGACAGGGGTTCGAACACTGAAGCTTTCTTT.